These 21 T cell receptor beta chains were all obtained from the same sample, sequenced in a study of blood T cell repertoires in COVID-19 (dated by TCRdb to about 2020). Libraries were constructed by the immunoSEQ multiplex PCR assay. TCRdb took over this immuneACCESS table, retaining in-frame rearrangements with V and J assigned. Such tables are incomplete; in checked studies, under half of the missing clones stem from an unresolved V gene, and the remainder is unexplained. A total of just under 100,000 clones appear in this sample, around 83% of them only once. The top ten hold 10% to 15% of the sample. The sample comprised peripheral blood. These receptors were taken from a woman aged 55-70 years in a cohort sampled during active or convalescent COVID-19.

The chain recombines TRBV3-1 (or the pseudogene TRBV3-2) with TRBJ2-2; 8 bases fit TRBD1. The CDR3 is 15 residues long. Germline V gene sequence: CDR1 LGHDT, CDR2 YNNKEL (reference sequence). J was trimmed by 4 bases and V by 6 bases; bases with no gene match: 7. DNA of the CDR3: TGTGCCAGCAGTCCCGGGACAGGATCCACCGGGGAGCTGTTTTTT. This codes for CASSPGTGSTGELFF.

This chain links TRBV11-2 with TRBJ2-1; 11 bases fit TRBD2. CDR1 is SGHAT and CDR2 is FQNNGV in the germline V gene. The J segment lost 4 bases and the V segment lost 3 bases, leaving 5 bases of the junction unmatched. This CDR3 has 16 residues. The CDR3 DNA reads TGTGCCAGCAGCTTGGGTCTAGCGGGGGGTTACAATGAGCAGTTCTTC. Amino acid sequence: CASSLGLAGGYNEQFF.

This chain uses TRBV7-9 with TRBJ1-2; no clear D gene. The CDR3 extends over 12 amino acids. Germline V gene sequence: CDR1 SEHNR, CDR2 FQNEAQ (reference sequence). V lost 6 bases to trimming and J lost 13 bases, with 18 bases between them. DNA for the CDR3: TGTGCCAGCAGGCCGTCGGACGGGGATCTCACCTTC. It translates to CASRPSDGDLTF.

This clone was detected only a few times. The gene calls are TRBV4-1 and TRBJ1-2, with D perhaps matching TRBD1 (5 bases). Germline lookup yields CDR1 MGHRA and CDR2 YSYEKL. The CDR3 extends over 15 amino acids. V lost 0 bases and J 2 bases, leaving 10 bases between the germline ends. This CDR3 is CASSQEGLFNYGYTF. CDR3 DNA: TGCGCCAGCAGCCAAGAGGGACTCTTCAACTATGGCTACACCTTC.

The rearrangement joins TRBV28 to TRBJ1-4; TRBD1 aligns across 9 bases. Germline values: CDR1 MDHEN, CDR2 SYDVKM. V lost 5 bases to trimming and J lost 8 bases; unmatched junction nucleotides: 18. This CDR3 is 18 amino acids long. This CDR3 is CASSIPTTLGQGTEKLFF. The CDR3 coding sequence is TGTGCCAGCAGTATCCCTACCACCTTAGGACAGGGGACGGAAAAACTGTTTTTT.

The V call is TRBV7-3, the J call TRBJ1-2, with D tentatively TRBD1 (6 bases). The CDR3 has 15 residues. The ends were cut back, 5 bases at V and 6 bases at J, with 19 bases in the middle. Germline lookup yields CDR1 SGHTA and CDR2 FQGTGA. The CDR3 region is CASSTHNAGEHGYTF. In nucleotides, the CDR3 is TGTGCCAGCAGCACACACAATGCAGGGGAGCATGGCTACACCTTC.

This clone came up once. The genes are TRBV5-1 and TRBJ2-4; 8 positions match TRBD1. Germline lookup yields CDR1 SGHRS and CDR2 YFSETQ. V shed 4 bases and J 0 bases; nucleotides not matched to a gene: 6. This CDR3 contains 16 residues. As DNA, the CDR3 is TGCGCCAGCAGCCCGGGACAGGCCCTAGCCAAAAACATTCAGTACTTC. Its protein is CASSPGQALAKNIQYF.

The CDR3 here is CASSSYPGLIDNEQFF. The CDR3, as DNA: TGTGCCAGCAGTTCTTACCCCGGACTAATCGACAATGAGCAGTTCTTC. This chain links TRBV7-3 with TRBJ2-1; TRBD2 might be the D (6 bases). V shed 6 bases and J shed 5 bases, with 20 bases lying between them. CDR3 length: 16 amino acids. CDR1 is SGHTA, CDR2 FQGTGA, per germline.

The J gene is TRBJ2-2, the V gene TRBV19; the D gene is possibly TRBD2 (5 bases). Germline V gene lookup returns CDR1 LNHDA and CDR2 SQIVND (reference sequence). This CDR3 spans 12 amino acids. Trimming pared 4 bases from V and 5 bases from J, leaving 5 bases between. CDR3 loop: CASSTGTGELFF. For the CDR3, the DNA is TGTGCCAGTAGTACGGGGACCGGGGAGCTGTTTTTT. Based on the CDR3 plus reference TRBV19 and TRBJ2-2, the full variable domain is DGGITQSPKYLFRKEGQNVTLSCEQNLNHDAMYWYRQDPGQGLRLIYYSQIVNDFQKGDIAEGYSVSREKKESFPLTVTSAQKNPTAFYLCASSTGTGELFFGEGSRLTVL.

This clone was detected once. This chain links TRBV2 with TRBJ2-2, with D possibly TRBD1 on 5 matching bases. Between the trimmed V and J ends, which lost 7 bases and 1 base, there was a span of 10 bases. CDR3 length equals 14 residues. From germline, CDR1 is SNHLY and CDR2 FYNNEI. The CDR3 DNA sequence: TGTGCCAGCAAATTGACAGTGAACACCGGGGAGCTGTTTTTT. It codes for CASKLTVNTGELFF.

This chain joins TRBV28 and TRBJ1-2; 9 positions match TRBD1. The CDR3 runs to 14 residues. V shed 5 bases and J 0 bases; nucleotides not matched to a gene: 1. Germline V gives CDR1 MDHEN, CDR2 SYDVKM. CDR3 region: CASSTGGPNYGYTF. CDR3 coding DNA: TGTGCCAGCAGTACAGGGGGCCCTAACTATGGCTACACCTTC.

The chain links TRBV12-3 or TRBV12-4 to TRBJ1-6; 8 nucleotides align to TRBD1. CDR3 length: 13 residues. Trimming at V came to 6 bases and at J to 8 bases, leaving 3 bases not matched to a gene. CDR3 bases: TGTGCCAGCAGAGGACAGGGTCATTCACCCCTCCACTTT. Its translation: CASRGQGHSPLHF.

V usage is TRBV18 and J usage is TRBJ2-3, with 9 positions matching TRBD2. Germline-derived CDR1 and CDR2 are KGHSH and LQKENI. This CDR3 region has 13 residues. Unmatched junction bases numbered 4, after V lost 5 bases and J lost 7 bases. CDR3 in amino acids: CASSSTSGYTQYF. The DNA of the CDR3 is TGTGCCAGCTCATCGACTAGCGGTTATACGCAGTATTTT.

This clone has a single count. J is TRBJ2-3 and V is TRBV14; D possibly corresponds to TRBD2 (6 bases). CDR3 size: 14 residues. Per the germline V gene, CDR1 is SGHDN and CDR2 is FVKESK. The ends were cut back, 4 bases at V and 2 bases at J, with 10 bases in the middle. The CDR3 loop reads CASSPGGSTDTQYF. Here the CDR3 DNA reads TGTGCCAGCAGCCCCGGGGGTTCCACAGATACGCAGTATTTT.

The gene calls are TRBV6-5 and TRBJ1-4, with D unclear. V lost 1 base and J lost 8, with 11 bases in between. CDR1 is MNHEY and CDR2 is SVGAGI in the germline V gene. This CDR3 has 14 amino acids. CDR3 nucleotides: TGTGCCAGCAGTTACTTCCAACGAGGGGAAAAACTGTTTTTT. Translating gives CASSYFQRGEKLFF.

V gene TRBV10-1 combines with J gene TRBJ2-7, with TRBD1 identical over 8 bases. Per germline, CDR1 WNHNN and CDR2 SYGVQD (reference sequence). J was trimmed by 10 bases and V by 8 bases; bases with no gene match: 13. The CDR3 totals 13 residues. CDR3 region: CASSPFNRGVQYF. The CDR3 bases are TGCGCCAGCTCACCCTTCAACAGGGGGGTCCAGTACTTC.

A few counts support this clone. The genes are TRBV5-6 and TRBJ1-2, with D perhaps matching TRBD1 (5 bases). This CDR3 contains 16 residues. Trimming stripped 4 bases from V and 3 bases from J, with 19 bases between. The germline V gene has CDR1 SGHDT and CDR2 YYEEEE. The CDR3 DNA is TGTGCCAGCAGCCCTGTGGGGGGTCCGGCCGACTATGGCTACACCTTC. Amino acids: CASSPVGGPADYGYTF.

The V gene is TRBV2, the J gene TRBJ2-5, with 7 bases that match TRBD2. Losses at the gene ends were 4 bases for V and 5 bases for J; bases not matched to a gene: 7. Germline assignment: CDR1 SNHLY and CDR2 FYNNEI. CDR3 length equals 14 residues. The CDR3 here is CASSVGGLRETQYF. CDR3 in DNA: TGTGCCAGCAGTGTGGGAGGGCTGCGGGAGACCCAGTACTTC.

The V and J genes are TRBV19 and TRBJ1-2, with TRBD1 as a possible D gene (6 bases). The CDR3 covers 14 residues. V lost 6 bases and J 0 bases, leaving 11 bases between the germline ends. Germline lookup yields CDR1 LNHDA and CDR2 SQIVND (reference sequence). CDR3 protein: CASSPGHSNYGYTF. The DNA for the CDR3 is TGTGCCAGTAGCCCGGGACACTCTAACTATGGCTACACCTTC.

The chain links TRBV10-1 to TRBJ2-3, with 7 bases lining up with TRBD2. Germline V CDR1 and CDR2: WNHNN, SYGVQD (reference sequence). The CDR3 sequence is 18 residues long. The J segment lost 2 bases and the V segment lost 0 bases, leaving 11 bases of the junction unmatched. CDR3 sequence (DNA): TGCGCCAGCAGTGAGTCGATGGCTAGCGGAGACCACACAGATACGCAGTATTTT. It codes for CASSESMASGDHTDTQYF.

The chain combines TRBV28 with TRBJ2-3; 8 nucleotides agree with TRBD1. The junction had 3 bases not matched to a gene; V was cut back by 6 bases and J by 4 bases. Per the germline V gene, CDR1 is MDHEN and CDR2 is SYDVKM. This CDR3 is built from 13 residues. This CDR3 is CASSQGAPDTQYF. Here the CDR3 DNA reads TGTGCCAGCAGCCAGGGGGCGCCAGATACGCAGTATTTT.